The 28 T cell receptor beta chains below were found in one sample sequenced in a study of blood T cell repertoires in COVID-19. This table comes from immunoSEQ multiplex PCR, and its TCRdb copy is limited to in-frame clones, with some not included. The sample carries some 200,000 clones, about 83% recorded once. The sample taken for sequencing was peripheral blood. The receptors come from a woman aged 50 to 60 with active or convalescent COVID-19.

This sequence joins TRBV29-1 and TRBJ1-4; weak D call: TRBD1 (6 bases). The CDR3 has 13 residues. Germline CDR1 is SQVTM and CDR2 is ANQGSEA. The V end lost 6 bases, the J end lost 4 bases, and 12 bases lay between the germline ends. The CDR3 loop reads CSVPGQINEKLFF. The CDR3 nucleotides are TGCAGCGTGCCCGGACAGATTAATGAAAAACTGTTTTTT. The variable domain in full, completed from reference TRBV29-1 and TRBJ1-4, reads SAVISQKPSRDICQRGTSLTIQCQVDSQVTMMFWYRQQPGQSLTLIATANQGSEATYESGFVIDKFPISRPNLTFSTLTVSNMSPEDSSIYLCSVPGQINEKLFFGSGTQLSVL.

The rearrangement links TRBV18 to TRBJ1-1, with D possibly being TRBD1 (5 bases). The CDR3 length is 14 residues. Trimming cost V 6 bases and J 4 bases, with 15 bases left between them. CDR1 and CDR2 (germline): KGHSH, LQKENI. DNA for the CDR3: TGTGCCAGCTCTTCCGACAGACGGACCACTGAAGCTTTCTTT. Translated: CASSSDRRTTEAFF.

The V gene is TRBV6-5, the J gene TRBJ1-2; 9 nucleotides match TRBD1. The junction had 6 bases not matched to a gene; V was cut back by 8 bases and J by 5 bases. CDR1 MNHEY and CDR2 SVGAGI come from the germline V gene. CDR3 length: 13 residues. The CDR3 sequence: CASGPGQGYGYTF. DNA for the CDR3: TGTGCCAGCGGGCCGGGACAGGGTTATGGCTACACCTTC.

This chain joins TRBV30 and TRBJ2-7, with TRBD1 matching 7 bases. Germline lookup yields CDR1 GTSNPN and CDR2 SVGIG (reference sequence). CDR3 size: 14 residues. With V trimmed by 7 bases and J by 3 bases, 12 bases remained unmatched. The CDR3 is CASPRMGQSYEQYF. The CDR3 DNA reads as TGTGCCTCCCCACGGATGGGACAGAGCTACGAGCAGTACTTC.

The V and J genes are TRBV9 and TRBJ2-3; the match to TRBD2 covers 8 bases. The CDR3 totals 14 residues. The ends lost 6 bases at V and 4 bases at J; junction bases unmatched: 7. The germline CDR1 and CDR2 sequences are SGDLS and YYNGEE. The chain's CDR3 is CASTPGGAADTQYF. In nucleotides, the CDR3 is TGTGCCAGCACCCCCGGGGGGGCCGCAGATACGCAGTATTTT.

V gene TRBV5-1 combines with J gene TRBJ1-2, with D possibly matching TRBD1 (5 bases). Germline-derived CDR1 and CDR2 are SGHRS and YFSETQ. The CDR3 is 11 amino acids. The ends were cut back, 6 bases at V and 5 bases at J, with 8 bases in the middle. In DNA, the CDR3 is TGCGCCAGCAACGGGGGATATGGCTACACCTTC. Translating gives CASNGGYGYTF.

This chain uses TRBV27 with TRBJ2-3; weak D call: TRBD1 (6 bases). The CDR3 length is 15 residues. V lost 5 bases to trimming and J lost 0 bases, with 12 bases between them. The germline V gene encodes CDR1 MNHEY and CDR2 SMNVEV (reference sequence). Here the CDR3 reads CASSQQGTSTDTQYF. The CDR3 nucleotides are TGTGCCAGCAGTCAACAGGGCACTAGCACAGATACGCAGTATTTT.

The table lists this clone with a count of one. V gene TRBV28 combines with J gene TRBJ2-3; 7 bases fit TRBD1. V shed 4 bases and J 0 bases; nucleotides not matched to a gene: 7. Germline CDR1 is MDHEN and CDR2 is SYDVKM. The CDR3 runs 16 residues. In DNA form, the CDR3 reads TGTGCCAGCAGTTCCCCAGGGACAGAGAGCACAGATACGCAGTATTTT. Protein product: CASSSPGTESTDTQYF.

Only one count was recorded for this clone. V and J are TRBV18 and TRBJ1-5, with D possibly matching TRBD1 (5 bases). The CDR3 length is 15 residues. With 2 bases removed from V and 3 bases from J, the gap between germline ends came to 11 bases. Germline values: CDR1 KGHSH, CDR2 LQKENI. The CDR3 DNA reads as TGTGCCAGCTCACCAGAAGACAGCCACAATCAGCCCCAGCATTTT. It encodes CASSPEDSHNQPQHF.

Notes on this clone: Distinct nucleotide sequences in the sample also encode this CDR3. The genes are TRBV5-1 and TRBJ1-1, with 7 bases aligning to TRBD1. The CDR3 is made up of 14 amino acids. Per the germline V gene, CDR1 is SGHRS and CDR2 is YFSETQ. J was trimmed by 1 base and V by 4 bases; bases with no gene match: 4. The CDR3 loop is CASSPQGGNTEAFF. The CDR3 DNA is TGCGCCAGCAGCCCTCAGGGGGGGAACACTGAAGCTTTCTTT. Complete variable domain (other parts from reference TRBV5-1 and TRBJ1-1): KAGVTQTPRYLIKTRGQQVTLSCSPISGHRSVSWYQQTPGQGLQFLFEYFSETQRNKGNFPGRFSGRQFSNSRSEMNVSTLELGDSALYLCASSPQGGNTEAFFGQGTRLTVV.

J is TRBJ1-1 and V is TRBV5-6, with D tentatively TRBD1 (6 bases). Germline CDR1 is SGHDT and CDR2 is YYEEEE. Trimming took off 4 bases at V and 1 base at J, with 17 bases between the two ends. This CDR3 has 16 amino acids. As DNA, the CDR3 is TGTGCCAGCAGCATGGGTTGGGGGCAGGGGAACACTGAAGCTTTCTTT. This encodes CASSMGWGQGNTEAFF. Filled out from reference TRBV5-6 and TRBJ1-1, the complete variable domain reads DAGVTQSPTHLIKTRGQQVTLRCSPKSGHDTVSWYQQALGQGPQFIFQYYEEEERQRGNFPDRFSGHQFPNYSSELNVNALLLGDSALYLCASSMGWGQGNTEAFFGQGTRLTVV.

This chain connects TRBV11-2 to TRBJ2-7, with D possibly TRBD2 on 6 matching bases. The length of the CDR3 is 15 residues. The germline V gene encodes CDR1 SGHAT and CDR2 FQNNGV. Trimming left V 1 base short and J 4 bases short, with 14 bases between. The CDR3 DNA is TGTGCCAGCAGCTTAGTTTCCGCGGGAAGGTACGAGCAGTACTTC. Amino acids: CASSLVSAGRYEQYF.

V and J are TRBV7-9 and TRBJ2-7; D is possibly TRBD1 (6 bases). The V end lost 1 base, the J end lost 5 bases, and 15 bases lay between the germline ends. There are 15 residues in the CDR3. CDR1 is SEHNR and CDR2 is FQNEAQ in the germline V gene (reference sequence). The CDR3 bases are TGTGCCAGCAGCTTAGAATATTCCCCAGGGGACGAGCAGTACTTC. Amino acid sequence: CASSLEYSPGDEQYF.

V gene TRBV5-1 combines with J gene TRBJ2-2; D perhaps matches TRBD1 (5 bases). V lost 8 bases and J lost 0, with 11 bases in between. CDR3 size: 14 residues. CDR1 and CDR2 (germline): SGHRS, YFSETQ. The CDR3 region is CASIGVANTGELFF. CDR3 nucleotide sequence: TGCGCCAGTATAGGGGTCGCGAACACCGGGGAGCTGTTTTTT.

The V and J genes are TRBV28 and TRBJ2-1, with unresolved D. V lost 7 bases, J lost 10 bases, and 17 bases lay in between. CDR1 and CDR2 (germline): MDHEN, SYDVKM. The CDR3 is 13 amino acids. The CDR3 region is CASNLLGASEQFF. CDR3 in DNA: TGTGCCAGCAATCTTCTAGGAGCCAGCGAGCAGTTCTTC.

This clone appeared a few times. The chain employs TRBV6-1 and TRBJ2-7; 7 bases match TRBD1. In germline, CDR1 is MNHNS, CDR2 SASEGT. CDR3 length: 15 residues. V was pared by 1 base and J by 2 bases, with 5 bases of the junction left unmatched. CDR3 DNA: TGTGCCAGCAGTGAAGGGACAGGAGTACCCTACGAGCAGTACTTC. Its translation: CASSEGTGVPYEQYF.

The gene calls are TRBV5-1 and TRBJ1-1; 8 nucleotides line up with TRBD1. Germline lookup yields CDR1 SGHRS and CDR2 YFSETQ. Losses at the gene ends were 1 base for V and 4 bases for J; bases not matched to a gene: 3. The CDR3 contains 14 residues. The CDR3 sequence is CASSLRTGSTEAFF. The CDR3 DNA reads as TGCGCCAGCAGCTTGAGGACAGGGTCCACTGAAGCTTTCTTT.

J is TRBJ2-7 and V is TRBV28; maybe TRBD2 (7 bases). Trimming removed 2 bases at V and 3 bases at J, with 14 bases between. This CDR3 is built from 15 residues. Germline CDR1 reads MDHEN; CDR2 reads SYDVKM. The CDR3, as DNA: TGTGCCAGCAGTTTAGGGGCGGGGGCCGTCTACGAGCAGTACGTC. It codes for CASSLGAGAVYEQYV.

V usage is TRBV5-4 and J usage is TRBJ2-7; 8 bases match TRBD2. Germline CDR1 and CDR2: SGHNT and YYREEE (reference sequence). The CDR3 spans 15 residues. The ends lost 4 bases at V and 6 bases at J; junction bases unmatched: 12. The CDR3 is CASSRSGTVSREQYF. CDR3 coding DNA: TGTGCCAGCAGCCGTAGCGGGACCGTCTCCCGCGAGCAGTACTTC.

The chain is built from TRBV2 and TRBJ2-7; the D is unclear. The CDR3 is made up of 14 amino acids. CDR1 SNHLY and CDR2 FYNNEI come from the germline V gene. The V end lost 4 bases, the J end lost 2 bases, and 12 bases lay between the germline ends. The DNA for the CDR3 is TGTGCCAGCAGTGGAGGCGGAATAACCTACGAGCAGTACTTC. Protein: CASSGGGITYEQYF.

The J gene is TRBJ1-3, the V gene TRBV2; D is uncertain. V gave up 0 bases and J gave up 2 bases, with 11 bases separating them. The CDR3 runs 16 residues. The germline CDR1 and CDR2 sequences are SNHLY and FYNNEI. The CDR3 DNA reads TGTGCCAGCAGTGAAGCCGGAGCGAGGGCTGGAAACACCATATATTTT. Residues: CASSEAGARAGNTIYF.

This chain connects TRBV6-5 to TRBJ2-1; D is possibly TRBD2 (7 bases). The CDR3 sequence is 13 residues long. The ends were cut back, 11 bases at V and 7 bases at J, with 18 bases in the middle. Looked up from germline, CDR1 is MNHEY and CDR2 is SVGAGI. CDR3 protein: CAAKGGGMNEQFF. The CDR3 DNA is TGTGCCGCAAAGGGGGGGGGTATGAATGAGCAGTTCTTC.

The J gene is TRBJ2-1, the V gene TRBV11-2; 13 bases fit TRBD2. There are 15 residues in the CDR3. Germline-derived CDR1 and CDR2 are SGHAT and FQNNGV. The junction had 3 bases not matched to a gene; V was cut back by 4 bases and J by 6 bases. CDR3 sequence (DNA): TGTGCCAGCAGCTCTCGGACTAGCGGGAGCAATGAGCAGTTCTTC. This translates into CASSSRTSGSNEQFF.

The chain couples TRBV9 to TRBJ2-1; D might be TRBD1 (6 bases). CDR3 length equals 16 residues. The germline V gene encodes CDR1 SGDLS and CDR2 YYNGEE. The germline V and J ends were trimmed by 2 bases and 10 bases, with 22 bases remaining between them. The CDR3 loop reads CASSVSGSGWGQEQFF. The CDR3 nucleotides read TGTGCCAGCAGCGTCTCGGGATCGGGGTGGGGGCAAGAGCAGTTCTTC.

This clone was seen just once. J is TRBJ2-5 and V is TRBV28; 7 nucleotides line up with TRBD2. Trimming at V came to 7 bases and at J to 1 base, leaving 12 bases not matched to a gene. There are 16 residues in the CDR3. Germline loops: CDR1 MDHEN, CDR2 SYDVKM. CDR3 residues: CASIPGGGNPQETQYF. The CDR3 region has the DNA TGTGCCAGCATTCCGGGCGGGGGAAACCCCCAAGAGACCCAGTACTTC.

The rearrangement uses TRBV25-1 and TRBJ2-3; D possibly corresponds to TRBD1 (6 bases). Trimming removed 4 bases from V and 2 bases from J, with 16 bases in between. The germline V gene encodes CDR1 MGHDK and CDR2 SYGVNS. This CDR3 contains 16 residues. The CDR3 spells CASSANPGVLTDTQYF. As DNA, the CDR3 is TGTGCCAGCAGTGCGAATCCAGGGGTTCTCACAGATACGCAGTATTTT.

This chain joins TRBV7-9 and TRBJ1-5; 8 positions agree with TRBD1. This CDR3 has 18 amino acids. The J segment lost 1 base and the V segment lost 1 base, leaving 9 bases of the junction unmatched. Looked up from germline, CDR1 is SEHNR and CDR2 is FQNEAQ (reference sequence). The CDR3 here is CASSLGRGRGWSNQPQHF. CDR3 in DNA: TGTGCCAGCAGCTTAGGCAGGGGGCGAGGTTGGAGCAATCAGCCCCAGCATTTT. Drawing the rest from reference TRBV7-9 and TRBJ1-5, the complete variable domain is DTGVSQNPRHKITKRGQNVTFRCDPISEHNRLYWYRQTLGQGPEFLTYFQNEAQLEKSRLLSDRFSAERPKGSFSTLEIQRTEQGDSAMYLCASSLGRGRGWSNQPQHFGDGTRLSIL.

This chain joins TRBV7-6 and TRBJ1-4; unclear D gene. Germline V gene lookup returns CDR1 SGHVS and CDR2 FNYEAQ. Trimming left V 1 base short and J 4 bases short, with 10 bases between. This CDR3 spans 15 amino acids. CDR3 sequence (DNA): TGTGCCAGCAGCTTAGACACTACTGGTAATGAAAAACTGTTTTTT. Its protein product is CASSLDTTGNEKLFF.